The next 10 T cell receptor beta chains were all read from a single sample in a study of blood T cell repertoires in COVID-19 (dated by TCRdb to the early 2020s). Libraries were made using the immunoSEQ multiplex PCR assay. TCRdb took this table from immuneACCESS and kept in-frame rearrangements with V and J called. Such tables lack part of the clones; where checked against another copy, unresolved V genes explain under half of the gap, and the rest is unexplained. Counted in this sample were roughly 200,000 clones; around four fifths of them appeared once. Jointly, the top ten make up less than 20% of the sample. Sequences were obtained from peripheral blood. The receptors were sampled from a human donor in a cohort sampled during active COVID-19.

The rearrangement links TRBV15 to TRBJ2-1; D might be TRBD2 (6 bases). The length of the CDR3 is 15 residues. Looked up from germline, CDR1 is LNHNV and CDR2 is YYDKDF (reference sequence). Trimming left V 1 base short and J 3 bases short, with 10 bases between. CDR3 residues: CATSRGSGDYNEQFF. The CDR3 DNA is TGTGCCACCAGCAGAGGTAGCGGAGACTACAATGAGCAGTTCTTC.

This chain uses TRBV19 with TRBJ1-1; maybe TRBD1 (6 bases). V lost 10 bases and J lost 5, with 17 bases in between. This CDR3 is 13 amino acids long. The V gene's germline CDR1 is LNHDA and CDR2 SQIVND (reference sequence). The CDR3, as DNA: TGTGCCACCCAGGGGACCCCTTGGACTGAAGCTTTCTTT. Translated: CATQGTPWTEAFF.

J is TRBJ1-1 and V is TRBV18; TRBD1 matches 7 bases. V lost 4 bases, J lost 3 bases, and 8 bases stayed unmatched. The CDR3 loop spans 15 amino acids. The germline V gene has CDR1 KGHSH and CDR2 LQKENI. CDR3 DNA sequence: TGTGCCAGCTCACGGGAGACAGGGCTGGACACTGAAGCTTTCTTT. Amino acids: CASSRETGLDTEAFF.

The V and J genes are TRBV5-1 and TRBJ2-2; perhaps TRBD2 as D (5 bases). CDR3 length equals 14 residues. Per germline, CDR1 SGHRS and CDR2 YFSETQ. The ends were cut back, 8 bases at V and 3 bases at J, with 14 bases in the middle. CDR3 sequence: CASCRTGDTGELFF. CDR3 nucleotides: TGCGCCAGTTGCAGGACCGGGGACACCGGGGAGCTGTTTTTT. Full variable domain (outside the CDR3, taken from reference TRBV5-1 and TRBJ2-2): KAGVTQTPRYLIKTRGQQVTLSCSPISGHRSVSWYQQTPGQGLQFLFEYFSETQRNKGNFPGRFSGRQFSNSRSEMNVSTLELGDSALYLCASCRTGDTGELFFGEGSRLTVL.

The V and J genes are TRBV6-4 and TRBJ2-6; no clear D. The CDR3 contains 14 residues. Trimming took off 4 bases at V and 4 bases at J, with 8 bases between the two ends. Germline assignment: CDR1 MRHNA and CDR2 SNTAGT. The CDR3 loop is CASSVISGANVLTF. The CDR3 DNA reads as TGTGCCAGCAGTGTTATATCCGGGGCCAACGTCCTGACTTTC.

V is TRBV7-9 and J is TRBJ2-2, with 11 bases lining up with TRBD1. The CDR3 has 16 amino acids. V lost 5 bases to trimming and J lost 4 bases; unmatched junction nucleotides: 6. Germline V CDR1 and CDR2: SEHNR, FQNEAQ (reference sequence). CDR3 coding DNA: TGTGCCAGCAGCCGAGTTGGGACAGGGGGCACCGGGGAGCTGTTTTTT. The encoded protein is CASSRVGTGGTGELFF.

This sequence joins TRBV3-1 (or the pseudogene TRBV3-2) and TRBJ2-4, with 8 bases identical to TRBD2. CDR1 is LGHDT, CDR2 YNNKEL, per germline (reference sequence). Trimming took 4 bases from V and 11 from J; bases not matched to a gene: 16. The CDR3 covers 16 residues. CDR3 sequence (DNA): TGTGCCAGCAGCCGCCATAGCGGGGAGGGGGTTACTCTTCAGTACTTC. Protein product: CASSRHSGEGVTLQYF.

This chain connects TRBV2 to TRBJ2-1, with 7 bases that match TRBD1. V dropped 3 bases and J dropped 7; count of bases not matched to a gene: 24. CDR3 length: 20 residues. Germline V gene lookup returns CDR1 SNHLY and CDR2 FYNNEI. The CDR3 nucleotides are TGTGCCAGCAGTGAGTCCTTAGTACTATCGACAGGGCGTCGAAGGAATGAGCAGTTCTTC. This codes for CASSESLVLSTGRRRNEQFF.

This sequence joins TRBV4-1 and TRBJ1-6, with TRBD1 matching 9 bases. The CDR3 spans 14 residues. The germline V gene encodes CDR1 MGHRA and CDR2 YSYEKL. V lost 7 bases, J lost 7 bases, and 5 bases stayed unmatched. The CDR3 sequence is CASTDRGLNSPLHF. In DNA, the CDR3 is TGCGCCAGCACTGACAGGGGGTTGAATTCACCCCTCCACTTT.

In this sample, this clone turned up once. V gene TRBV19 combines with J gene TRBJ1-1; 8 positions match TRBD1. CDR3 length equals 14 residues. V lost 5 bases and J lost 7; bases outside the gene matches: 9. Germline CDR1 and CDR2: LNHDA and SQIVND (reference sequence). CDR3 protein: CASSSRQGAGEAFF. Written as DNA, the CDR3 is TGTGCCAGTAGTTCGCGGCAGGGGGCGGGTGAAGCTTTCTTT.